The clone carrying this TCR beta chain occurred many times. As yet, its antigen is unknown. This entry belongs to a study of T-cell memory formation after mild COVID-19. Whole-study context: The two donors had largely donor-specific TCR clusters.

This CDR3 has 13 residues. The germline CDR1 and CDR2 sequences are SGHRS and YFSETQ. Trimming left V 0 bases short and J 2 bases short, with 5 bases between. Each CDR3 protein is one row after TCRdb ran MiXCR on the 5' RACE reads. The sample lists around 140,000 distinct CDR3 sequences, about 5.5% occurring once. Findings and caveats of the study: From day 15 to 85, contracting clones were balanced between CD4 and CD8, whereas later expanders leaned toward CD4+. The CD4+ clones that contracted clustered mainly within CM and EM, and the CD8+ clones concentrated in EMRA. Pre-infection memory already had some responding clones, implying cross-reactive memory joined.

The sample was PBMCs or a T cell subset sorted from them (not recorded which). V is TRBV5-1 and J is TRBJ2-5; D is unclear. This receptor was taken from an adult woman who had mild COVID-19 (a few samples of this study predate the infection). Cell type and time point are not known. Here the CDR3 DNA reads TGCGCCAGCAGCTTGGGAGATCAAGAGACCCAGTACTTC. Its protein is CASSLGDQETQYF.